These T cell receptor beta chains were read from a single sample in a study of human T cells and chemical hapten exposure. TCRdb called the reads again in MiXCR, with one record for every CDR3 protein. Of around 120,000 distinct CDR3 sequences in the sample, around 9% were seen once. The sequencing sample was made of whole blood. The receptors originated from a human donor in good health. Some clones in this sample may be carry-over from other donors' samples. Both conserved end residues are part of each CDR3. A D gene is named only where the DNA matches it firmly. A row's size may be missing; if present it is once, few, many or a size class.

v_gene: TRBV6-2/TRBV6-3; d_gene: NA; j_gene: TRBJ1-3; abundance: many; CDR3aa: CASSYDRNGNTIYF; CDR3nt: TGTGCCAGCAGTTACGACAGGAACGGAAACACCATATATTTT
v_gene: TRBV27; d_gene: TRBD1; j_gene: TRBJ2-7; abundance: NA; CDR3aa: CASSRTTGPFSYEQYF; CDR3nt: TGTGCCAGCAGCCGAACGACAGGGCCTTTCTCCTACGAGCAGTACTTC
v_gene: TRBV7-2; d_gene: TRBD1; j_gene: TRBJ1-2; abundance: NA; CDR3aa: CASSLAGEGAANYGYTF; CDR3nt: TGTGCCAGCAGCTTAGCGGGTGAGGGGGCGGCGAACTATGGCTACACCTTC
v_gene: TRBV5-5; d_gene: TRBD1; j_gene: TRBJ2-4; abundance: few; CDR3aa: CASSLDRGLAKNIQYF; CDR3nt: TGTGCCAGCAGCTTGGACAGGGGCTTAGCCAAAAACATTCAGTACTTC
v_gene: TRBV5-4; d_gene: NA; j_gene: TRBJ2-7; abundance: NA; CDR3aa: CASSESEGYEQYF; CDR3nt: TGTGCCAGCAGCGAATCCGAGGGTTACGAGCAGTACTTC
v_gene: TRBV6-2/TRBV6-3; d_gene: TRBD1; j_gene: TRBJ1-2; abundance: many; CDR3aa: CASSWRGQGLSGNYGYTF; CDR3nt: TGTGCCAGCAGTTGGAGAGGACAGGGTTTGAGCGGGAACTATGGCTACACCTTC
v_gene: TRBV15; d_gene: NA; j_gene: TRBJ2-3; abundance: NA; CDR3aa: CATSREVTDTQYF; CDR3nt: TGTGCCACCAGCAGAGAAGTAACAGATACGCAGTATTTT
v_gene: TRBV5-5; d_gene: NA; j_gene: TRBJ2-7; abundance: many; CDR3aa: CASSSAFYEQYF; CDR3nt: TGTGCCAGCAGCTCGGCCTTCTACGAGCAGTACTTC
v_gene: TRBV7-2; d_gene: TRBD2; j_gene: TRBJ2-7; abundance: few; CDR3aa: CASSLQGSGGYYEQYF; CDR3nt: TGTGCCAGCAGCCTTCAAGGCAGCGGGGGATACTACGAGCAGTACTTC
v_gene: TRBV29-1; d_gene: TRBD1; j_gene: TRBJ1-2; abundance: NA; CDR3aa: CSVTGEFGYGYTF; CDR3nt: TGCAGCGTCACAGGGGAGTTCGGCTATGGCTACACCTTC
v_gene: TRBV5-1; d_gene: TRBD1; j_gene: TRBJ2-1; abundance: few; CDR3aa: CASSFGTGQFF; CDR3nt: TGCGCCAGCAGCTTTGGGACAGGGCAGTTCTTC
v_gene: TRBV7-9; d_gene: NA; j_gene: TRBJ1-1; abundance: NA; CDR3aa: CASSLNQDVVTEAFF; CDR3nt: TGTGCCAGCAGCTTAAATCAGGATGTGGTAACTGAAGCTTTCTTT
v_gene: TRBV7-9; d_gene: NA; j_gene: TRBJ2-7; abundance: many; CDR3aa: CASSLSRWGGTPQSGQYF; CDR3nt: TGTGCCAGCAGCTTAAGTCGGTGGGGCGGAACACCTCAGAGCGGGCAGTACTTC
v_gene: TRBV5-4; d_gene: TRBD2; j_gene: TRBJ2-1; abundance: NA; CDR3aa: CASSSRDYPYNVQFF; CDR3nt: TGTGCCAGCAGCTCCAGGGACTACCCTTACAATGTGCAGTTCTTC
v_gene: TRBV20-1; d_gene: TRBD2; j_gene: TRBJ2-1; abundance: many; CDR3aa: CSARGLAGDYEQFF; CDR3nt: TGCAGTGCTAGAGGACTAGCGGGAGACTATGAGCAGTTCTTC
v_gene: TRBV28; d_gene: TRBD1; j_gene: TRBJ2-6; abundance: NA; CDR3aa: CASRGSTGSSGANVLTF; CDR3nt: TGTGCCAGCAGGGGATCGACAGGGAGCTCTGGGGCCAACGTCCTGACTTTC
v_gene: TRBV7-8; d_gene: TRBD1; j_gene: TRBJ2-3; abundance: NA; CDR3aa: CASSLGTGSGTDTQYF; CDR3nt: TGTGCCAGCAGCTTAGGGACAGGGTCTGGCACAGATACGCAGTATTTT
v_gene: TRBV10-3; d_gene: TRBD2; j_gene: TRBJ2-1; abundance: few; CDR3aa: CAISESTLAGYEQFF; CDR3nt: TGTGCCATCAGTGAGTCAACACTAGCGGGATATGAGCAGTTCTTC
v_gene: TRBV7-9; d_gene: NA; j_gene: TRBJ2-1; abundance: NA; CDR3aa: CASSPERPKDSYNEQFF; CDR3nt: TGTGCCAGCAGTCCCGAGCGGCCGAAGGATTCCTACAATGAGCAGTTCTTC
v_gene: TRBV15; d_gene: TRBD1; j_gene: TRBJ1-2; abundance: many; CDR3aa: CATSSGTGGYTF; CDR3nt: TGTGCCACCAGCAGCGGGACAGGGGGCTACACCTTC
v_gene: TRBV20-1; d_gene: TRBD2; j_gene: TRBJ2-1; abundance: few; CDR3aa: CSASLADSSYNEQFF; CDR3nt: TGCAGTGCTAGCCTAGCGGATAGCTCCTACAATGAGCAGTTCTTC
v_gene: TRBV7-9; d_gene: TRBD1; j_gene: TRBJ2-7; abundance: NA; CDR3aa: CASSLRGQGIYEQYF; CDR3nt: TGTGCCAGCAGCCTCCGAGGACAGGGTATTTACGAGCAGTACTTC
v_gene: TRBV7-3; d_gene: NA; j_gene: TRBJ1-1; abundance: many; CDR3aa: CASSLKWLTNTEAFF; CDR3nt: TGTGCCAGCAGCTTAAAATGGCTTACGAACACTGAAGCTTTCTTT
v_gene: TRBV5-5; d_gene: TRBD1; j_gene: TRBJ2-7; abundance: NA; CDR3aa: CASIDRTGRAYEQYF; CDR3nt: TGTGCCAGCATCGACAGGACAGGGCGGGCCTACGAGCAGTACTTC
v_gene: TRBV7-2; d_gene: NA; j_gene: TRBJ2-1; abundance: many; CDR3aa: CASSPGNEQFF; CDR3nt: TGTGCCAGCAGTCCCGGGAATGAGCAGTTCTTC
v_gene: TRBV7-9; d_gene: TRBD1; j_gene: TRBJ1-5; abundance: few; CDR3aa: CASSLSGHGTGNQPQHF; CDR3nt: TGTGCCAGCAGCTTAAGTGGGCACGGGACAGGGAATCAGCCCCAGCATTTT
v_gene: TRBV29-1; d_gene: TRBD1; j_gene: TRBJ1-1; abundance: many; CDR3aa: CSVEGGGQPNTEAFF; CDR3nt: TGCAGCGTTGAGGGGGGGGGACAGCCAAACACTGAAGCTTTCTTT
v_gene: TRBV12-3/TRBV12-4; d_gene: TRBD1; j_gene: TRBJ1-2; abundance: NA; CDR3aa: CASRGTGVYGYTF; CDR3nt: TGTGCCAGTCGCGGGACAGGGGTATATGGCTACACCTTC
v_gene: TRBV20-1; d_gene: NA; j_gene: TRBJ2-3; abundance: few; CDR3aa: CSATGLAGSTDTQYF; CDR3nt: TGCAGTGCTACCGGCTTGGCGGGAAGCACAGATACGCAGTATTTT
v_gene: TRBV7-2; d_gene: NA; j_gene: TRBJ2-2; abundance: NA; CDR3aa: CASSLTRSGHTGELFF; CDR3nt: TGTGCCAGCAGCTTAACTCGGTCAGGGCACACCGGGGAGCTGTTTTTT
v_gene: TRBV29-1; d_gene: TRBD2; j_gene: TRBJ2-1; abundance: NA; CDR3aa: CSVEWGGSYNEQFF; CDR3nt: TGCAGCGTTGAATGGGGGGGCTCCTACAATGAGCAGTTCTTC
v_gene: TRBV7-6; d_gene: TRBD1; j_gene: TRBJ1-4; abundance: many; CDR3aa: CASSLVSLQGALGKLFF; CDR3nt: TGTGCCAGCAGCTTAGTTTCCTTACAGGGGGCGCTAGGAAAACTGTTTTTT
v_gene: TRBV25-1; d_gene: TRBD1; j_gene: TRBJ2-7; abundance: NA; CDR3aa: CASSYAGTGGWEQYF; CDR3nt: TGTGCCAGCAGTTACGCCGGGACAGGGGGCTGGGAGCAGTACTTC
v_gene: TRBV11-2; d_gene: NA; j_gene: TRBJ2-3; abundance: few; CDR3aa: CASSFGLPPTDTQYF; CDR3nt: TGTGCCAGCAGCTTCGGACTCCCACCAACAGATACGCAGTATTTT
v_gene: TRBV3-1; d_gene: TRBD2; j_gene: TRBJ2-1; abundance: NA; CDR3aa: CASSPQGVTSGGNEQFF; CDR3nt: TGTGCCAGCAGCCCCCAGGGGGTGACTAGCGGGGGGAATGAGCAGTTCTTC
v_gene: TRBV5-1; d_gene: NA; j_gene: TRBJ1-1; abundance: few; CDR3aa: CASSKGPDSEAFF; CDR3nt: TGCGCCAGCAGCAAGGGACCAGACTCTGAAGCTTTCTTT
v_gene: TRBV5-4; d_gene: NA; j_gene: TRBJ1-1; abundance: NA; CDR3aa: CAGSSPRGEGTEAFF; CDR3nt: TGTGCCGGCAGCTCCCCGAGGGGCGAGGGCACTGAAGCTTTCTTT
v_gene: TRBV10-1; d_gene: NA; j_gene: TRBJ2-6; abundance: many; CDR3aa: CASSESYAGSAGANVLTF; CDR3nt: TGCGCCAGCAGTGAGTCGTACGCAGGGTCAGCCGGGGCCAACGTCCTGACTTTC
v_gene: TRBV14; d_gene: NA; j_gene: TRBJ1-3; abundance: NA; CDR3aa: CASSQGGGLGNTIYF; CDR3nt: TGTGCCAGCAGCCAAGGCGGGGGGCTTGGAAACACCATATATTTT
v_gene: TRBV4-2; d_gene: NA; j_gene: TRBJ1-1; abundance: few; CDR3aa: CASSQGGKGGEAFF; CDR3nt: TGTGCCAGCAGCCAAGGGGGGAAGGGTGGTGAAGCTTTCTTT
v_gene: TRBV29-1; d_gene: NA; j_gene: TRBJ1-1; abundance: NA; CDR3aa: CSVEGGQRRTEAFF; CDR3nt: TGCAGCGTTGAAGGGGGCCAGAGGAGGACTGAAGCTTTCTTT
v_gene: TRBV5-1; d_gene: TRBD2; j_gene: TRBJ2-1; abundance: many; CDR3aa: CASSSSGGRREAYNEQFF; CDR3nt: TGCGCCAGCAGCTCGTCTGGTGGACGGCGGGAGGCCTACAATGAGCAGTTCTTC
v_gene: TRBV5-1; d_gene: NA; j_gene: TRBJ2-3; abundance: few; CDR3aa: CASSWTVILTDTQYF; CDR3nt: TGCGCCAGCAGCTGGACTGTAATTCTCACAGATACGCAGTATTTT
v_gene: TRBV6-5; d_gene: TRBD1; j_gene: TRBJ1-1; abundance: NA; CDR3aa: CASTPGQGYTEAFF; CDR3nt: TGTGCCAGCACCCCGGGACAGGGGTACACTGAAGCTTTCTTT
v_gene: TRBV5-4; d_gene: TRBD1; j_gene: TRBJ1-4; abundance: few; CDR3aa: CASSQRGTGQEKLFF; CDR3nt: TGTGCCAGCAGCCAACGAGGGACAGGGCAAGAAAAACTGTTTTTT
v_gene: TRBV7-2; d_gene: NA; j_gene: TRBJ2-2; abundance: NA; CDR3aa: CASSRQVSRGTGELFF; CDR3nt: TGTGCCAGCAGCCGTCAGGTTTCGAGAGGGACCGGGGAGCTGTTTTTT
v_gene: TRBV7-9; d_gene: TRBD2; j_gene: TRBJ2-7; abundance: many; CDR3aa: CASSPPGGPYEQYF; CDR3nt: TGTGCCAGCAGCCCCCCGGGGGGGCCCTACGAGCAGTACTTC
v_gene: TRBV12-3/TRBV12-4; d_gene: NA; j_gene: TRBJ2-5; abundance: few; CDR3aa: CASSLLGETQYF; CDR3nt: TGTGCCAGCAGTCTGCTAGGGGAGACCCAGTACTTC
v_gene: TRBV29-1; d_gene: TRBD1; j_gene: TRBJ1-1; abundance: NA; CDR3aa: CSVVGTGVITEAFF; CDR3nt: TGCAGCGTTGTGGGGACAGGGGTTATCACTGAAGCTTTCTTT
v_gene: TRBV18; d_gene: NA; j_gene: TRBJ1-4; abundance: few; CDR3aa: CASSTGQINEKLFF; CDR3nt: TGTGCCAGCTCAACGGGCCAGATTAATGAAAAACTGTTTTTT
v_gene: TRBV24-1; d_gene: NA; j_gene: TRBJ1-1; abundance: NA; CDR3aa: CATSDSSRGGEAFF; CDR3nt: TGTGCCACCAGTGATAGTTCCAGGGGTGGTGAAGCTTTCTTT
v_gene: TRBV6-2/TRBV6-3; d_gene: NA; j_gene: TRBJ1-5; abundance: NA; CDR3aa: CASSYLDGQNQPQHF; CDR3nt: TGTGCCAGCAGTTACCTGGACGGACAAAATCAGCCCCAGCATTTT